Following are 28 T cell receptor beta chains from one sample sequenced in a study of identical twins (dated by TCRdb to 2015 to 2016). The library was prepared using 5' RACE. Instrument on record: Illumina HiSeq 2000. Through fastp at Q25 and MiXCR, TCRdb rebuilt clones from the public reads, retaining in-frame beta chains. CDR3 protein sequences are deduplicated, and each keeps its most common genes and DNA. For this sample there are 400,000 to 650,000 distinct CDR3 sequences; less than 25% appear just once. The ten biggest clones cover roughly 0.91% of the sample. The sample was also reused in another study, on T cells expressing NK-cell markers.

Sequenced: CD4+ T cells sorted from blood. The source is a woman younger than 35 in good health.

This chain joins TRBV20-1 and TRBJ1-2; TRBD1 is a possible D gene (5 bases). This CDR3 is 13 amino acids long. V was trimmed by 3 bases and J by 7 bases, leaving 15 bases between them. CDR1 is DFQATT, CDR2 SNEGSKA, per germline (reference sequence). DNA of the CDR3: TGCAGTGCTAGCCCGCCAGGGAATGGTGGCTACACCTTC. It is translated as CSASPPGNGGYTF.

This clonotype was counted a few times. The chain uses TRBV10-2 and TRBJ2-1; perhaps TRBD2 as D (5 bases). The CDR3 consists of 13 residues. Germline V lookup: CDR1 WSHSY, CDR2 SAAADI. V was cut by 6 bases and J by 4 bases, with 10 bases left in between. The CDR3 nucleotides are TGCGCCAGCAGGCGAGCGGAGTACAATGAGCAGTTCTTC. This encodes CASRRAEYNEQFF.

V gene TRBV6-2 or TRBV6-3 combines with J gene TRBJ2-7; D is unclear. The V end was cut by 2 bases, the J end by 6 bases, with 17 bases between. Looked up from germline, CDR1 is MNHEY and CDR2 is SVGEGT. The CDR3 consists of 15 residues. The CDR3 DNA reads as TGTGCCAGCAGTTACGCACCACCGGCGGTGGCCGAGCAGTACTTC. As protein: CASSYAPPAVAEQYF.

The chain has TRBV12-3 or TRBV12-4 and TRBJ2-3, with TRBD2 identical over 8 bases. The trim removed 5 bases at V and 2 bases at J, leaving 6 bases unmatched. This CDR3 region has 15 residues. CDR3 loop: CASSPLAGYTDTQYF. The CDR3 bases are TGTGCCAGCAGTCCGTTAGCGGGGTACACAGATACGCAGTATTTT.

CDR3 sequence reads: CASSQGRVGNSPLHF. In DNA, the CDR3 is TGTGCCAGCAGCCAAGGCAGGGTTGGTAATTCACCCCTCCACTTT. The chain recombines TRBV14 with TRBJ1-6; a weak D match, TRBD1 (5 bases). The V gene lost 1 base and the J gene lost 6 bases, with 10 bases spanning the gap. There are 15 residues in the CDR3. Per germline, CDR1 SGHDN and CDR2 FVKESK.

The table lists this clonotype with many counts. The chain carries TRBV7-2 and TRBJ2-2; D unresolved. V lost 8 bases and J lost 1, with 8 bases in between. Germline values: CDR1 SGHTA, CDR2 FQGNSA. The CDR3 length is 13 residues. CDR3 sequence: CASSPRNTGELFF. In DNA form, the CDR3 reads TGTGCCAGCTCACCAAGGAACACCGGGGAGCTGTTTTTT. Full variable domain (rest looked up from reference TRBV7-2 and TRBJ2-2): GAGVSQSPSNKVTEKGKDVELRCDPISGHTALYWYRQSLGQGLEFLIYFQGNSAPDKSGLPSDRFSAERTGGSVSTLTIQRTQQEDSAVYLCASSPRNTGELFFGEGSRLTVL.

This clonotype has a handful of counts. J is TRBJ1-1 and V is TRBV20-1, with 7 bases lining up with TRBD1. The V segment lost 4 bases and the J segment 0 bases; nucleotides outside the gene matches: 5. Germline loops: CDR1 DFQATT, CDR2 SNEGSKA (reference sequence). The CDR3 runs 14 residues. CDR3 nucleotide sequence: TGCAGTGCTAAGGGGGACAGCCTGAACACTGAAGCTTTCTTT. Amino acids: CSAKGDSLNTEAFF.

The chain is built from TRBV12-3 or TRBV12-4 and TRBJ2-7; 9 positions match TRBD1. Losses at the gene ends were 5 bases for V and 2 bases for J; bases not matched to a gene: 4. This CDR3 contains 14 residues. The CDR3 protein is CASSGGDRAYEQYF. CDR3 DNA: TGTGCCAGCAGTGGGGGGGACAGGGCCTACGAGCAGTACTTC.

The table lists this clonotype with a few counts. The chain combines TRBV20-1 with TRBJ2-5, with D tentatively TRBD2 (5 bases). The ends were cut back, 2 bases at V and 5 bases at J, with 12 bases in the middle. Germline lookup yields CDR1 DFQATT and CDR2 SNEGSKA (reference sequence). CDR3 length equals 13 residues. The CDR3 coding sequence is TGCAGTGCTAGAAGCACTAGTAAGGAGACCCAGTACTTC. Its translation is CSARSTSKETQYF.

This chain's CDR3 is CASSLIRVGGGEQYF. For the CDR3, the DNA is TGTGCCAGCAGCTTAATTCGGGTAGGGGGTGGAGAGCAGTACTTC. The genes are TRBV11-2 and TRBJ2-7; TRBD1 might be the D (6 bases). With 2 bases removed from V and 7 bases from J, the gap between germline ends came to 18 bases. This CDR3 is built from 15 residues. The germline V gene has CDR1 SGHAT and CDR2 FQNNGV.

This clonotype was found a few times. The chain combines TRBV3-1 with TRBJ1-1, with D possibly TRBD1 on 6 matching bases. The V and J ends lost 6 bases and 0 bases respectively, with 11 bases between them. CDR1 LGHDT and CDR2 YNNKEL come from the germline V gene (reference sequence). This CDR3 region has 14 residues. The CDR3 region is CASRVTGMNTEAFF. The CDR3, as DNA: TGTGCCAGCAGAGTCACAGGGATGAACACTGAAGCTTTCTTT.

This clonotype was detected a few times. The chain recombines TRBV20-1 with TRBJ2-7; 10 bases match TRBD1. J gave up 5 bases and V 5 bases, and 9 bases lay outside the gene matches. The CDR3 has 14 residues. From germline, CDR1 is DFQATT and CDR2 SNEGSKA (reference sequence). CDR3 sequence: CSAVDGTGADEQYF. In DNA form, the CDR3 reads TGCAGTGCTGTAGATGGGACAGGGGCGGACGAGCAGTACTTC.

There are a few counts of this clonotype. This sequence joins TRBV7-3 and TRBJ2-3; maybe TRBD1 (6 bases). This CDR3 region has 17 residues. Germline CDR1 is SGHTA and CDR2 is FQGTGA. Trimming took 1 base from V and 2 from J, leaving 16 bases between them. The chain's CDR3 is CASSLKGVVEYTDTQYF. The CDR3 nucleotides read TGTGCCAGCAGCTTAAAGGGGGTCGTGGAATACACAGATACGCAGTATTTT.

This clonotype was detected only a few times. The genes are TRBV6-1 and TRBJ2-3; the D is unclear. The germline V gene has CDR1 MNHNS and CDR2 SASEGT. The V and J ends lost 4 bases and 6 bases respectively, with 14 bases between them. The CDR3 consists of 14 residues. In nucleotides, the CDR3 is TGTGCCAGCAGTGGCCCGGGCGGCCGCGATACGCAGTATTTT. Translated: CASSGPGGRDTQYF.

This clonotype was detected only a few times. The chain links TRBV29-1 to TRBJ2-5; D possibly corresponds to TRBD1 (5 bases). Germline V gene lookup returns CDR1 SQVTM and CDR2 ANQGSEA. The CDR3 extends over 12 amino acids. The V end lost 3 bases, the J end lost 4 bases, and 9 bases lay between the germline ends. CDR3 in amino acids: CSVDLQGETQYF. Written as DNA, the CDR3 is TGCAGCGTTGATCTCCAGGGAGAGACCCAGTACTTC.

This clonotype was counted ten times or more. The rearrangement joins TRBV20-1 to TRBJ2-7; tentatively, D is TRBD1 (6 bases). This CDR3 region has 12 residues. Germline-derived CDR1 and CDR2 are DFQATT and SNEGSKA (reference sequence). CDR3 loop: CSASGQSYEQYF. The DNA of the CDR3 is TGCAGCGCCTCCGGACAGTCCTACGAGCAGTACTTC.

Only a few counts were recorded for this clonotype. The rearrangement joins TRBV4-1 to TRBJ2-2; TRBD1 aligns across 7 bases. The CDR3 sequence is 15 residues long. Looked up from germline, CDR1 is MGHRA and CDR2 is YSYEKL. With 6 bases clipped from V and 2 bases from J, the junction kept 6 bases outside the gene matches. CDR3 nucleotides: TGCGCCAGCAGTCAAAGACAGGGAAACACCGGGGAGCTGTTTTTT. It yields the protein CASSQRQGNTGELFF.

This clonotype was counted a few times. The rearrangement links TRBV5-4 to TRBJ2-3; D perhaps matches TRBD2 (5 bases). Trimming removed 5 bases from V and 5 bases from J, with 18 bases in between. In germline, CDR1 is SGHNT, CDR2 YYREEE (reference sequence). CDR3 size: 15 residues. CDR3 protein: CASRPAGAGGDTQYF. CDR3 coding DNA: TGTGCCAGCAGACCTGCAGGCGCGGGCGGAGATACGCAGTATTTT.

The table lists this clonotype with a few counts. One end of the junction does not line up with germline, which may come from a read error. The chain carries TRBV6-1 and TRBJ2-7, with a tentative D call TRBD2 (5 bases). Germline V gene lookup returns CDR1 MNHNS and CDR2 SASEGT. The CDR3 totals 14 residues. CDR3 residues: CASREAGLQYEQYF. The CDR3, as DNA: TGTGCCAGCAGAGAAGCCGGACTCCAATACGAGCAGTACTTC.

The chain is built from TRBV5-1 and TRBJ2-2, with a weak D call TRBD1 (6 bases). Trimming removed 3 bases at V and 6 bases at J, with 15 bases between. The CDR3 is made up of 15 amino acids. Germline V gene sequence: CDR1 SGHRS, CDR2 YFSETQ. CDR3 coding DNA: TGCGCCAGCAGCTCCTACCTAGGACAGCCCGGGGAGCTGTTTTTT. Amino acids: CASSSYLGQPGELFF.

This chain uses TRBV18 with TRBJ2-1; D is uncertain. Germline V gene data show CDR1 as KGHSH and CDR2 as LQKENI. CDR3 length equals 13 residues. Trimming left V 6 bases short and J 15 bases short, with 21 bases between. CDR3 nucleotides: TGTGCCAGCTCTTCCCACCCGAAGGCCCAACCGTTCTTC. It encodes CASSSHPKAQPFF.

This clonotype was recorded a few times. This chain joins TRBV5-1 and TRBJ1-4; D not resolved. Germline V gives CDR1 SGHRS, CDR2 YFSETQ. V lost 0 bases and J lost 3, with 3 bases in between. This CDR3 spans 13 amino acids. CDR3 protein: CASSLGANEKLFF. The CDR3 DNA reads as TGCGCCAGCAGCTTGGGGGCTAATGAAAAACTGTTTTTT.

The J gene is TRBJ2-3, the V gene TRBV6-1; no clear D gene. This CDR3 spans 13 amino acids. The V gene lost 0 bases and the J gene lost 2 bases, with 3 bases spanning the gap. CDR1 is MNHNS and CDR2 is SASEGT in the germline V gene. The CDR3 reads CASSEAPTDTQYF. The CDR3 DNA is TGTGCCAGCAGTGAAGCACCCACAGATACGCAGTATTTT.

The genes are TRBV5-1 and TRBJ2-4, with D perhaps TRBD1 (5 bases). The germline gives CDR1 SGHRS, CDR2 YFSETQ. V was cut by 7 bases and J by 5 bases, with 25 bases left in between. The CDR3 contains 17 residues. CDR3 bases: TGCGCCAGCCGGCCCCACTTTCAAGGGGTAATTGAAAACATTCAGTACTTC. Translated, it gives CASRPHFQGVIENIQYF.

This clonotype has more than one count but fewer than ten. One end of the junction is discordant with germline, which a read error may explain. This chain connects TRBV7-7 to TRBJ2-2; tentatively, D is TRBD1 or TRBD2 (6 bases each). This CDR3 has 15 residues. CDR1 is SSHAT and CDR2 is FNYEAQ in the germline V gene (reference sequence). The CDR3 nucleotides are TGTGCTAGCAGCCGGGGGCTCCCGAACACCGGGGAGCTGTTTTTT. Amino acid sequence: CASSRGLPNTGELFF.

The sample holds one count of this clonotype. The chain has TRBV7-6 and TRBJ1-3; 9 bases match TRBD1. CDR3 length: 16 residues. Per the germline V gene, CDR1 is SGHVS and CDR2 is FNYEAQ. V trimming: 5 bases; J trimming: 4 bases; junction bases outside the gene matches: 9. The CDR3 coding sequence is TGTGCCAGCAGCACCACCGGGACAGGGCACGGAAACACCATATATTTT. Translating it yields CASSTTGTGHGNTIYF. Using reference TRBV7-6 and TRBJ1-3 for the parts outside the CDR3, the full variable domain is GAGVSQSPRYKVTKRGQDVALRCDPISGHVSLYWYRQALGQGPEFLTYFNYEAQQDKSGLPNDRFSAERPEGSISTLTIQRTEQRDSAMYRCASSTTGTGHGNTIYFGEGSWLTVV.

This clonotype appeared a few times. This chain connects TRBV18 to TRBJ2-5, with D hard to call. Per germline, CDR1 KGHSH and CDR2 LQKENI. The V gene lost 1 base and the J gene lost 5 bases, with 8 bases spanning the gap. There are 13 residues in the CDR3. The CDR3 DNA reads TGTGCCAGCTCACCACGGCTGGGGGAGACCCAGTACTTC. Its protein is CASSPRLGETQYF. Together with reference TRBV18 and TRBJ2-5, the CDR3 gives the full variable domain: NAGVMQNPRHLVRRRGQEARLRCSPMKGHSHVYWYRQLPEEGLKFMVYLQKENIIDESGMPKERFSAEFPKEGPSILRIQQVVRGDSAAYFCASSPRLGETQYFGPGTRLLVL.

The CDR3 coding sequence is TGTGCCAGCACCCCCCAGGGGCGAGGCTACACCTTC. It yields the protein CASTPQGRGYTF. The chain links TRBV7-2 to TRBJ1-2; D might be TRBD1 (6 bases). From germline, CDR1 is SGHTA and CDR2 FQGNSA. The CDR3 is 12 amino acids. Trimming shortened V by 7 bases and J by 8 bases, and 14 bases separated the two germline ends.